This T cell receptor (beta chain) was obtained from a study of cytomegalovirus exposure and HLA in healthy donors. Study-level information: In a later analysis, the roughly 130 validation repertoires were reported to have used the same platform as the 600 to 700 first-cohort repertoires.

Comment on this clone: Its antigen is unidentified.

The donors were members of the roughly 120-subject validation cohort (separate from the roughly 680-subject first cohort). Generated by immunoSEQ multiplex PCR, the TCRdb table keeps only in-frame clones and is missing some. In the table there are about 180,000 clones, 85% of which are singletons. Notes on the study in general: Overall, under 200 TCR beta chains were annotated as cytomegalovirus-associated.

CDR3 size: 15 residues. Between the trimmed V and J ends, which lost 2 bases and 2 bases, there was a span of 10 bases. Germline assignment: CDR1 SGHNT and CDR2 YYREEE (reference sequence). The source is a man aged 18 to 29 in good health and CMV-seropositive. J is TRBJ2-2 and V is TRBV5-4; D perhaps matches TRBD1 (5 bases). Sequenced sample: PBMCs. The CDR3 region has the DNA TGTGCCAGCAGCTTTATAGGGGCTAACACCGGGGAGCTGTTTTTT. Amino acids: CASSFIGANTGELFF.